The source of this T cell receptor beta chain is a study of T cells after yellow fever vaccination. Across the whole study: Fractions of limited cellularity were prepared by means of SMART-Seq v4 Ultra Low Input.

This clonotype was counted a few times. Its target is unknown. Study-level points and caveats: Subsequent booster samples again held most clones from primary vaccination (roughly 96% CD4, roughly 88% CD8).

MiXCR was run by TCRdb on the 5' RACE reads, yielding one entry per CDR3 protein. There are some 500,000 distinct CDR3 sequences in the sample; approximately 15% occur only once, and about an eighth lies in the top ten. The material sequenced was PBMCs, taken on the day of the yellow fever booster vaccination. This receptor was taken from a man younger than 40 who received the YFV17D yellow fever vaccine.

CDR3 amino acids: CASSSAAGSQEQYF. CDR3 in DNA: TGTGCCAGCAGCTCCGCGGCGGGGAGCCAGGAGCAGTACTTC. This sequence joins TRBV7-8 and TRBJ2-7; D may be TRBD2 (6 bases). This CDR3 has 14 amino acids. With 4 bases removed from V and 7 bases from J, the gap between germline ends came to 17 bases. Germline CDR1 reads SGHVS; CDR2 reads FQNEAQ.